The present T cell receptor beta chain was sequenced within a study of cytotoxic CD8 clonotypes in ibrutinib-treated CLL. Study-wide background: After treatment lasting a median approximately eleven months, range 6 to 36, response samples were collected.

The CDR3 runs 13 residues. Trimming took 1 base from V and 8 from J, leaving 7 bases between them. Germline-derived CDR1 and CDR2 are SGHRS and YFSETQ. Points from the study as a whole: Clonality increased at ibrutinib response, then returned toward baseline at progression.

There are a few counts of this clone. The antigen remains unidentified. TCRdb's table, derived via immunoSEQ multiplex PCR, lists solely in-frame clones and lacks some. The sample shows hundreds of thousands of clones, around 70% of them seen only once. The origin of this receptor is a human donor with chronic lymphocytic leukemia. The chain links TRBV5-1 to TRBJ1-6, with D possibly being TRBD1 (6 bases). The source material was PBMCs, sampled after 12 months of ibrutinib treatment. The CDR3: CASSLKGDSPLHF. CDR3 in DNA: TGCGCCAGCAGCTTGAAGGGGGATTCACCCCTCCACTTT.